The following is a TCR beta chain sequence with its context. CD45RA+ naive and CD45RA-negative memory subsets were separated from CD4+ cells. The data are from a study of shared clonotypes between healthy human individuals. Across the whole study: Three CD4 naive, three CD4 memory, two CD8 naive and one CD8 memory plate were used per donor.

A deep-level run was used for the assay. TCRdb keeps only in-frame clones here, not all; method: immunoSEQ multiplex PCR. The data hold about 2.4 million clones, with just over 90% observed a single time. Trimming cost V 6 bases and J 5 bases; bases outside gene matches: 9. Germline assignment: CDR1 MNHNS and CDR2 SASEGT. This CDR3 is 14 amino acids long. The source of this sequence is a man in his late teens or twenties in good health. The rearrangement joins TRBV6-1 to TRBJ1-2; 7 bases are shared with TRBD1. What was sequenced was naive CD4+ T cells sorted from blood. The subset is: CD45RA+ positively selected. CDR3 sequence reads: CASRRGTERYGYTF. As DNA, the CDR3 is TGTGCCAGCAGGCGAGGGACAGAGCGTTATGGCTACACCTTC.